The 4 T cell receptor beta chains given below trace back to one sample, sequenced in a study of neurological immune-mediated disorders. TCRdb reanalysed the 5' RACE reads using MiXCR and keeps one entry per CDR3 protein. The data hold more than 100,000 distinct CDR3 sequences, with approximately 11% observed a single time. Time point reported: longitudinal time-point 3. The source material was PBMCs. Every receptor here comes from a female donor with HTLV-1-associated myelopathy (HAM/TSP).

This clonotype was seen at least ten times. The V and J genes are TRBV6-1 and TRBJ1-1; D remains ambiguous. From germline, CDR1 is MNHNS and CDR2 SASEGT. This CDR3 has 13 residues. Between the trimmed V and J ends, which lost 2 bases and 1 base, there was a span of 5 bases. The CDR3 reads CASSELRNTEAFF. CDR3 in DNA: TGTGCCAGCAGTGAACTAAGGAACACTGAAGCTTTCTTT.

This clonotype was found many times. The chain links TRBV20-1 to TRBJ2-1; 12 nucleotides match TRBD2. The CDR3 length is 16 residues. Germline V gives CDR1 DFQATT, CDR2 SNEGSKA (reference sequence). V trimming: 3 bases; J trimming: 3 bases; junction bases outside the gene matches: 6. CDR3 DNA sequence: TGCAGTGCTAGTCTAGCGGGGGGGCCTTTCTACAATGAGCAGTTCTTC. Translating it yields CSASLAGGPFYNEQFF.

This clonotype was seen repeatedly, ten times or more. The gene calls are TRBV5-4 and TRBJ2-1; weak D call: TRBD1 (6 bases). Germline assignment: CDR1 SGHNT and CDR2 YYREEE (reference sequence). The V end lost 6 bases, the J end lost 0 bases, and 13 bases lay between the germline ends. The CDR3 has 15 residues. In DNA form, the CDR3 reads TGTGCCAGCAAGTTTGACAGGAGCTCCTACAATGAGCAGTTCTTC. It encodes CASKFDRSSYNEQFF.

About this clonotype: One base away lies a much larger clone, so this may be a sequencing read error. CDR3 in amino acids: CASISSTGKKETQYF. For the CDR3, the DNA is TGCGCCAGCATCTCGTCGACAGGAAAGAAGGAGACCCAGTACTTC. The V call is TRBV5-1, the J call TRBJ2-1; D perhaps matches TRBD1 (6 bases). TRBJ2-5 explains the end of the DNA better; the J call may be wrong. Per germline, CDR1 SGHRS and CDR2 YFSETQ. The CDR3 length is 15 residues.